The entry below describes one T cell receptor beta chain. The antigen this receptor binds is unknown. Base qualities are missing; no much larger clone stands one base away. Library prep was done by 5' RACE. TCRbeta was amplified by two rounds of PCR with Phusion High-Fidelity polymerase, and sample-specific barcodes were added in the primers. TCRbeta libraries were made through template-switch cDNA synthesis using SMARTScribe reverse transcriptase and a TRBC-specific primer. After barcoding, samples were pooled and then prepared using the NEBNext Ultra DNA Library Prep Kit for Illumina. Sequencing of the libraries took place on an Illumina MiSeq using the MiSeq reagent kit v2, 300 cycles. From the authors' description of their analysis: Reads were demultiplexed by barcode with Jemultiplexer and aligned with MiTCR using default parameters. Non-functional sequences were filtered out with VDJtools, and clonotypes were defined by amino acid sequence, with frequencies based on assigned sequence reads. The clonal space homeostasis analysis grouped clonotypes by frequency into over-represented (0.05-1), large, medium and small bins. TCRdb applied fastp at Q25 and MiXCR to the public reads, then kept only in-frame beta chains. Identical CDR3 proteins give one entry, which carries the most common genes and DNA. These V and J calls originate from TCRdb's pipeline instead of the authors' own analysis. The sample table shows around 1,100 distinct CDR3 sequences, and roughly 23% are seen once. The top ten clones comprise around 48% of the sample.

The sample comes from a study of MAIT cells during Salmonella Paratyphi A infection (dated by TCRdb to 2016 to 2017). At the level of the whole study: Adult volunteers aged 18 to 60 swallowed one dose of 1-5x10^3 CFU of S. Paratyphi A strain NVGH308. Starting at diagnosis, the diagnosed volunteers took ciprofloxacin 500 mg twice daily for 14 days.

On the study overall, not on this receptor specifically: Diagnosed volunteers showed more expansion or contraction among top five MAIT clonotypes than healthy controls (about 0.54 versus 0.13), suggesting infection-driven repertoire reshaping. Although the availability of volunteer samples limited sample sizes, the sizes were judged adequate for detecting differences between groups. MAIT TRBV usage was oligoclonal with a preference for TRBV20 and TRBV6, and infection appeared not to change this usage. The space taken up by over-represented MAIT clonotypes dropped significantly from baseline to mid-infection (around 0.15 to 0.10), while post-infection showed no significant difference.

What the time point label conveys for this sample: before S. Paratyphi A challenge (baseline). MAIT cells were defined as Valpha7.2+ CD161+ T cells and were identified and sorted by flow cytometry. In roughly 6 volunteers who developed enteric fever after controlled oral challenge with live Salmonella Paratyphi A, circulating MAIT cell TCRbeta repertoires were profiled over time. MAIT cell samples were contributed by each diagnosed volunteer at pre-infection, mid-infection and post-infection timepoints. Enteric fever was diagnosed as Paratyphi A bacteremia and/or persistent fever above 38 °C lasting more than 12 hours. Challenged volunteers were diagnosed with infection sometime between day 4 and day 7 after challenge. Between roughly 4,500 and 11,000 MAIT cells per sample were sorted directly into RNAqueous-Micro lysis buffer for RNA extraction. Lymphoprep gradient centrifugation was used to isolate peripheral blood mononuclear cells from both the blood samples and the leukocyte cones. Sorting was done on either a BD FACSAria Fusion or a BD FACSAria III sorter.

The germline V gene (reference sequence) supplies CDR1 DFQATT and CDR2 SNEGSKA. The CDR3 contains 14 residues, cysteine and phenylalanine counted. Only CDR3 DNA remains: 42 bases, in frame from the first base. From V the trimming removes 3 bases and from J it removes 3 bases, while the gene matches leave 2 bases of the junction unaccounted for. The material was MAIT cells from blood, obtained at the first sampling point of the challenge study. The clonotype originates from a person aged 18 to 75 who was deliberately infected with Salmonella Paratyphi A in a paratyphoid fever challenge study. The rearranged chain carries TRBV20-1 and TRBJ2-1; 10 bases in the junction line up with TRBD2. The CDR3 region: CSASTSGDYNEQFF. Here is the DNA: TGCAGTGCTAGTACTAGCGGGGACTACAATGAGCAGTTCTTC.